This passage covers 28 T cell receptor beta chains from one sample sequenced in a study of T-cell reconstitution after alpha-beta-depleted transplantation in children. Preparation of the TCRbeta library was carried out with unique molecular identifiers. One entry per CDR3 protein, called by TCRdb with MiXCR from the PCR reads. The sample shows 440,000 or so distinct CDR3 sequences, approximately 11% of them seen only once. Source: PBMCs from the stem cell graft donor, taken from the stem cell graft. The receptors derive from a human donor who donated a stem cell graft to a child with acute myeloid leukemia.

CDR3 amino acids: CASSLWSTNIGNEQFF. For the CDR3, the DNA is TGCGCCAGCAGCTTGTGGTCTACCAATATTGGCAATGAGCAGTTCTTC. This chain joins TRBV5-1 and TRBJ2-1; D is unresolved. The CDR3 consists of 16 residues. V was pared by 1 base and J by 6 bases, with 17 bases between. Germline loops: CDR1 SGHRS, CDR2 YFSETQ.

V and J are TRBV12-3 or TRBV12-4 and TRBJ1-2, with D possibly matching TRBD1 (6 bases). V was pared by 6 bases and J by 2 bases, with 7 bases between. The length of the CDR3 is 12 residues. In nucleotides, the CDR3 is TGTGCCAGCAGCACAGGGAACTATGGCTACACCTTC. Residues: CASSTGNYGYTF.

This clonotype has only a few counts. CDR3 sequence: CASSSDRGAGAFF. CDR3 nucleotides: TGCGCCAGCAGCTCGGACAGGGGCGCAGGGGCTTTCTTT. This chain links TRBV5-1 with TRBJ1-1; 9 positions match TRBD1. The CDR3 is 13 residues long. Trimming removed 3 bases from V and 11 bases from J; junction bases left unmatched: 8. The germline V gene has CDR1 SGHRS and CDR2 YFSETQ. The full variable domain, with the rest looked up from reference TRBV5-1 and TRBJ1-1, is KAGVTQTPRYLIKTRGQQVTLSCSPISGHRSVSWYQQTPGQGLQFLFEYFSETQRNKGNFPGRFSGRQFSNSRSEMNVSTLELGDSALYLCASSSDRGAGAFFGQGTRLTVV.

This clonotype has more than one count but fewer than ten. The chain joins TRBV6-1 to TRBJ2-2; 7 nucleotides match TRBD1. The CDR3 is 13 residues long. The junction had 7 bases not matched to a gene; V was cut back by 8 bases and J by 7 bases. Looked up from germline, CDR1 is MNHNS and CDR2 is SASEGT. In DNA form, the CDR3 reads TGTGCCAGCGGTGGGCAGGGGGTCGGGGAGCTGTTTTTT. Its translation is CASGGQGVGELFF.

There are many counts of this clonotype. V usage is TRBV15 and J usage is TRBJ2-5; D is ambiguous. Germline V CDR1 and CDR2: LNHNV, YYDKDF (reference sequence). V was pared by 0 bases and J by 4 bases, with 9 bases between. This CDR3 is built from 14 residues. This chain's CDR3 is CATSREGAGETQYF. CDR3 DNA sequence: TGTGCCACCAGCAGAGAAGGAGCAGGAGAGACCCAGTACTTC.

There are a few counts of this clonotype. CDR3 in amino acids: CASSLTRGANVLTF. The CDR3 DNA is TGTGCCAGCAGCTTGACTCGTGGGGCCAACGTCCTGACTTTC. The chain employs TRBV5-6 and TRBJ2-6; D gene ambiguous. Between the trimmed V and J ends, which lost 1 base and 3 bases, there was a span of 5 bases. The CDR3 contains 14 residues. CDR1 and CDR2 from the germline V gene are SGHDT and YYEEEE.

This clonotype was counted only a few times. The chain has TRBV20-1 and TRBJ1-5, with TRBD1 identical over 9 bases. The CDR3 runs to 15 residues. Germline loops: CDR1 DFQATT, CDR2 SNEGSKA (reference sequence). With 6 bases clipped from V and 4 bases from J, the junction kept 10 bases outside the gene matches. DNA for the CDR3: TGCAGTGCCCAGCGAGGGGACAGGGAGAATCAGCCCCAGCATTTT. Translating it yields CSAQRGDRENQPQHF.

This clonotype came up many times. The V gene is TRBV5-1, the J gene TRBJ2-1; D is undetermined. Germline V gene sequence: CDR1 SGHRS, CDR2 YFSETQ. The CDR3 has 12 residues. V was cut by 5 bases and J by 7 bases, with 10 bases left in between. The CDR3 here is CASRRSENEQFF. The CDR3 DNA reads as TGCGCCAGCAGGAGGTCTGAGAATGAGCAGTTCTTC.

The chain uses TRBV3-1 and TRBJ2-7; 7 bases fit TRBD1. Per germline, CDR1 LGHDT and CDR2 YNNKEL (reference sequence). Trimming cost V 1 base and J 5 bases; bases outside gene matches: 8. This CDR3 has 15 residues. CDR3 bases: TGTGCCAGCAGCCAAGCCGTAGGGGGCAGCGACGAGCAGTACTTC. It yields the protein CASSQAVGGSDEQYF.

In its sample, this clonotype was seen many times. The chain joins TRBV3-1 to TRBJ2-3, with 7 bases fitting TRBD2. This CDR3 is built from 17 residues. Trimming took 3 bases from V and 0 from J; bases not matched to a gene: 9. The germline V gene encodes CDR1 LGHDT and CDR2 YNNKEL (reference sequence). The CDR3 is CASSHGYRGGSTDTQYF. CDR3 DNA: TGTGCCAGCAGCCACGGATATCGCGGGGGTAGCACAGATACGCAGTATTTT.

Ten or more counts support this clonotype. The chain has TRBV29-1 and TRBJ1-5, with D perhaps TRBD1 (5 bases). The germline CDR1 and CDR2 sequences are SQVTM and ANQGSEA. The CDR3 spans 13 residues. Trimming shortened V by 4 bases and J by 3 bases, and 10 bases separated the two germline ends. The CDR3 sequence: CSVGDGSNQPQHF. CDR3 nucleotides: TGCAGCGTTGGGGACGGTTCCAATCAGCCCCAGCATTTT.

This CDR3 reads CSVTVRVNTEAFF. CDR3 DNA sequence: TGCAGCGTTACGGTCAGGGTGAACACTGAAGCTTTCTTT. This chain connects TRBV29-1 to TRBJ1-1; possible D gene TRBD1, 5 bases. There are 13 residues in the CDR3. Germline V gene data show CDR1 as SQVTM and CDR2 as ANQGSEA. V lost 5 bases and J 0 bases, leaving 10 bases between the germline ends.

This clonotype was picked up a small number of times. The chain couples TRBV20-1 to TRBJ2-1, with D perhaps TRBD1 or TRBD2 (5 bases each). CDR3 size: 17 residues. Germline-derived CDR1 and CDR2 are DFQATT and SNEGSKA (reference sequence). Trimming took 0 bases from V and 10 from J, leaving 25 bases between them. CDR3 nucleotide sequence: TGCAGTGCTAGAGATCAAAACGGGGACCTCCACCGAAGGGAGCAGTTCTTC. Translated, it gives CSARDQNGDLHRREQFF.

This clonotype was detected only a few times. The rearrangement joins TRBV12-3 or TRBV12-4 to TRBJ2-7; 12 nucleotides agree with TRBD2. The V and J ends lost 4 bases and 3 bases, in that order; junction bases with no gene match: 7. The CDR3 extends over 16 amino acids. The CDR3 DNA sequence: TGTGCCAGCAGTTCTGGGACTAGCGGGCCCTTCTACGAGCAGTACTTC. It is translated as CASSSGTSGPFYEQYF.

V gene TRBV7-2 combines with J gene TRBJ2-3; 9 bases line up with TRBD2. CDR3 length equals 16 residues. Per germline, CDR1 SGHTA and CDR2 FQGNSA. After removal of 1 base from V and 1 base from J, the junction contained 3 bases not matched to a gene. The CDR3 sequence is CASSLVVAGGTDTQYF. The DNA of the CDR3 is TGTGCCAGCAGCTTAGTAGTAGCGGGGGGCACAGATACGCAGTATTTT.

This clonotype was found many times. The V gene is TRBV15, the J gene TRBJ2-3, with no clear D. Germline V gene lookup returns CDR1 LNHNV and CDR2 YYDKDF (reference sequence). The CDR3 extends over 17 amino acids. Trimming removed 4 bases at V and 0 bases at J, with 17 bases between. CDR3 nucleotides: TGTGCCACCAGCAAACCTAAGACTCGTTCTAGCACAGATACGCAGTATTTT. Translated: CATSKPKTRSSTDTQYF.

There are a few counts of this clonotype. V is TRBV12-3 or TRBV12-4 and J is TRBJ2-7, with 10 bases fitting TRBD1. V dropped 6 bases and J dropped 5; count of bases not matched to a gene: 13. There are 16 residues in the CDR3. The CDR3, as DNA: TGTGCCAGCAGCCCTAGTAAGAGACAGGGGGCGGACGAGCAGTACTTC. It encodes CASSPSKRQGADEQYF.

This clonotype was detected many times. The gene calls are TRBV7-2 and TRBJ2-5; 11 positions agree with TRBD2. V lost 3 bases, J lost 4 bases, and 7 bases stayed unmatched. This CDR3 spans 16 amino acids. Germline values: CDR1 SGHTA, CDR2 FQGNSA. The CDR3 loop reads CASSLELAGGPETQYF. CDR3 DNA sequence: TGTGCCAGCAGCTTGGAATTAGCGGGAGGGCCAGAGACCCAGTACTTC.

The rearrangement links TRBV12-3 or TRBV12-4 to TRBJ2-1; possibly TRBD1 for D (5 bases). Trimming took off 3 bases at V and 14 bases at J, with 14 bases between the two ends. This CDR3 contains 12 residues. In DNA, the CDR3 is TGTGCCAGCAGTTTCTGGCAGGGATCGAAGTTCTTC. It translates to CASSFWQGSKFF.

This clonotype was recorded many times. This chain's CDR3 is CASRRDRGNTGELFF. CDR3 nucleotides: TGTGCCAGCAGGCGGGACAGGGGGAACACCGGGGAGCTGTTTTTT. This chain joins TRBV12-3 or TRBV12-4 and TRBJ2-2, with TRBD1 matching 10 bases. V gave up 6 bases and J gave up 1 base; unmatched junction bases: 2. The CDR3 consists of 15 residues.

The V call is TRBV4-1, the J call TRBJ2-3; TRBD2 is a possible D gene (6 bases). Deletions cut 1 base from V and 3 bases from J, with 14 bases between. CDR1 is MGHRA, CDR2 YSYEKL, per germline. The CDR3 extends over 16 amino acids. This CDR3 reads CASSQAAGRKTDTQYF. The CDR3 coding sequence is TGCGCCAGCAGCCAAGCGGCGGGGAGGAAAACAGATACGCAGTATTTT.

The V gene is TRBV7-2, the J gene TRBJ2-3; D is unclear. The CDR3 has 14 residues. The V end was cut by 5 bases, the J end by 2 bases, with 11 bases between. CDR1 is SGHTA and CDR2 is FQGNSA in the germline V gene. Here the CDR3 DNA reads TGTGCCAGCAGCCCGGACCTATACACAGATACGCAGTATTTT. Translating gives CASSPDLYTDTQYF. Based on the CDR3 plus reference TRBV7-2 and TRBJ2-3, the full variable domain is GAGVSQSPSNKVTEKGKDVELRCDPISGHTALYWYRQSLGQGLEFLIYFQGNSAPDKSGLPSDRFSAERTGGSVSTLTIQRTQQEDSAVYLCASSPDLYTDTQYFGPGTRLTVL.

The chain couples TRBV5-1 to TRBJ2-1; TRBD1 is a possible D gene (6 bases). Germline CDR1 is SGHRS and CDR2 is YFSETQ. V lost 2 bases to trimming and J lost 0 bases, with 15 bases between them. The CDR3 consists of 17 residues. The CDR3 here is CASSFFGPDSSYNEQFF. The CDR3, as DNA: TGCGCCAGCAGCTTCTTTGGTCCGGACAGCTCCTACAATGAGCAGTTCTTC.

There are a few counts of this clonotype. The V gene is TRBV7-2, the J gene TRBJ2-1; D unresolved. The CDR3 has 12 amino acids. Germline V gene lookup returns CDR1 SGHTA and CDR2 FQGNSA. V lost 6 bases and J 12 bases, leaving 15 bases between the germline ends. The CDR3 sequence: CASSLLELWQFF. The DNA for the CDR3 is TGTGCCAGCAGTCTCTTAGAGCTATGGCAGTTCTTC.

In this sample, this clonotype turned up a few times. The chain couples TRBV29-1 to TRBJ2-2; D gene uncertain. CDR3 length equals 10 residues. Trimming took 2 bases from V and 6 from J, leaving 1 base between them. Germline V gene data show CDR1 as SQVTM and CDR2 as ANQGSEA. The CDR3 reads CSVESGELFF. The DNA of the CDR3 is TGCAGCGTTGAATCCGGGGAGCTGTTTTTT.

The chain joins TRBV12-3 or TRBV12-4 to TRBJ1-6, with D tentatively TRBD1 (6 bases). The CDR3 is 14 amino acids. The ends were cut back, 2 bases at V and 9 bases at J, with 11 bases in the middle. The CDR3 nucleotides are TGTGCCAGCAGTTTAACAGGGAACGGTTCACCCCTCCACTTT. Translated, it gives CASSLTGNGSPLHF.

V gene TRBV10-3 combines with J gene TRBJ2-7; 14 bases line up with TRBD2. The CDR3 extends over 17 amino acids. V dropped 10 bases and J dropped 4; count of bases not matched to a gene: 15. Germline loops: CDR1 ENHRY, CDR2 SYGVKD. CDR3 DNA: TGTGCCACCATGGGTTCACAGGGACTAGCGGGAGTATACGAGCAGTACTTC. This sequence encodes CATMGSQGLAGVYEQYF.

This clonotype was counted ten times or more. The V and J genes are TRBV5-1 and TRBJ2-2; weak D call: TRBD2 (6 bases). Germline V gene sequence: CDR1 SGHRS, CDR2 YFSETQ. CDR3 length: 14 residues. The germline V and J ends were trimmed by 4 bases and 4 bases, with 11 bases remaining between them. For the CDR3, the DNA is TGCGCCAGCAGCCGGGACTCCTTCACCGGGGAGCTGTTTTTT. The encoded protein is CASSRDSFTGELFF.